Reported below is one TCR beta chain. These data come from a study of blood T cells in healthy people across ages. Investigators took 8.5 to 10 milliliters of peripheral blood from every donor. In each sample, at least 7 million PBMCs were isolated. With a J-beta primer mix and a sample-barcoded 5' primer, a second PCR ran about 7 to 12 cycles. TCRdb re-called the 5' RACE reads with MiXCR, one entry per CDR3 protein. The sample has roughly 800,000 distinct CDR3 sequences, more than 45% seen once. Trimming removed 1 base from V and 1 base from J, with 14 bases in between. This CDR3 spans 16 amino acids. CDR1 and CDR2 from the germline V gene are LGHNA and YNFKEQ.

The sequenced sample consisted of blood. This TCR derives from a man aged 30 to 39 in good health. The chain combines TRBV4-2 with TRBJ2-7; maybe TRBD2 (5 bases). The chain's CDR3 is CASSQGVASTSYEQYF. CDR3 coding DNA: TGTGCCAGCAGCCAAGGGGTCGCTAGCACATCCTACGAGCAGTACTTC.